The rows below give T cell receptor beta chains drawn from one sample of a study of blood T cells in healthy people across ages. TCRdb used MiXCR to reprocess the 5' RACE reads, holding one entry per CDR3 protein. The repertoire consists of fewer than 800,000 distinct CDR3 sequences, with roughly 21% occurring once and the leading ten covering roughly 3.9%. Material: blood. The receptors come from a man between 65 and 85 years old in good health. Each CDR3 is given with its conserved first and last residue. A D gene is named only where the DNA matches it firmly. Where a row states a size, it is once, few, many or the class of an expanded clone; other rows omit it.

clone size,J gene,D gene,V gene,CDR3 DNA,CDR3 protein
NA,TRBJ2-5,NA,TRBV20-1,TGCAGTGCTAGGCCGGGGTCCCCCTCGGAGCAGTACTTC,CSARPGSPSEQYF
few,TRBJ1-2,TRBD1,TRBV29-1,TGCAGCGTACGGACAGGTGGCTATGGCTACACCTTC,CSVRTGGYGYTF
few,TRBJ2-3,TRBD1,TRBV5-1,TGCGCCAGCAGGGGCGACGGGACAGGGGTAGATACGCGGTATTTT,CASRGDGTGVDTRYF
NA,TRBJ2-1,NA,TRBV7-2,TGTGCCAGCAGCTTAGCGCTCGTGGGCAATAAGCAGTTCTTC,CASSLALVGNKQFF
NA,TRBJ2-1,NA,TRBV29-1,TGCAGCGTTAACTCGAACCACAATGAGCAGTTCTTC,CSVNSNHNEQFF
NA,TRBJ2-1,NA,TRBV4-3,TGCGCCAGCAGCCAAGAGTACAACGGAAAAAATGAGCAGTTCTTC,CASSQEYNGKNEQFF
once,TRBJ2-7,NA,TRBV29-1,TGCAGCGTTGGGAGGCTGGGCGAGCAGTACTTC,CSVGRLGEQYF
NA,TRBJ2-7,TRBD2,TRBV20-1,TGCAGTGCTAAAGCGGGATCCTCCTACGAGCAGTACTTC,CSAKAGSSYEQYF
NA,TRBJ2-3,NA,TRBV5-1,TGCGCCAGCAGCCGTAACCCCACCCACTCCACTAGCACAGATACGCAGTATTTT,CASSRNPTHSTSTDTQYF
NA,TRBJ1-1,NA,TRBV3-1,TGTGCCAGCACCCTCCAGGGTAATGTGGCTTTCTTT,CASTLQGNVAFF
NA,TRBJ1-4,NA,TRBV4-3,TGCGCCAGCAGCCAAGAGCTAGGGAATGAAAAACTGTTTTTT,CASSQELGNEKLFF
NA,TRBJ2-5,NA,TRBV29-1,TGCAGCGGACTAGGACGGCCGGAAGAGACCCAGTACTTC,CSGLGRPEETQYF
NA,TRBJ2-7,NA,TRBV6-2/TRBV6-3,TGTGCCAGCAGTTTAAACCGGTTGGGCGGGGAGCAGTACTTC,CASSLNRLGGEQYF
NA,TRBJ1-4,NA,TRBV7-2,TGTGCCAGCAGCCCCTTCGGCGGCACCACAACTAATGAAAAACTGTTTTTT,CASSPFGGTTTNEKLFF
NA,TRBJ2-1,NA,TRBV20-1,TGCAGTGCGGGCGACAGGATTTCTTACAATGAGCAGTTCTTC,CSAGDRISYNEQFF
few,TRBJ2-3,NA,TRBV6-1,TGTGCCAGCGTGTCTAGCGCTACAGATACGCAGTATTTT,CASVSSATDTQYF
few,TRBJ2-1,NA,TRBV24-1,TGTGCCACCAGTGATTTTGTGGCTAGCGCGGAAAGCTCCTACAATGAGCAGTTCTTC,CATSDFVASAESSYNEQFF
many,TRBJ1-5,NA,TRBV12-3/TRBV12-4,TGTGCCAGCAGTTTAGCGGACCTAGGTCCCCAGCATTTT,CASSLADLGPQHF
NA,TRBJ1-6,NA,TRBV7-9,TGTGCCAGCAGCTTAGCAAGTGTTACCAATAATTCACCCCTCCACTTT,CASSLASVTNNSPLHF
few,TRBJ2-5,NA,TRBV6-5,TGTGCCAGCGGTCCAGGGACGGGGGAGACCCAGTACTTC,CASGPGTGETQYF
NA,TRBJ1-5,NA,TRBV27,TGTGCCAGCAGTTCCCGCGGGGGACCGCAGCCCCAGCATTTT,CASSSRGGPQPQHF
NA,TRBJ1-1,TRBD1,TRBV5-1,TGCGCCAGCAGCACCCGACAGGGGAGCGGTGAAGCTTTCTTT,CASSTRQGSGEAFF
NA,TRBJ2-7,TRBD2,TRBV20-1,TGCAGTGCTAGAGGTCGCACTAGCGGGAGCGCGAGCTCCTGCGAGCAGTACTTC,CSARGRTSGSASSCEQYF
NA,TRBJ2-5,NA,TRBV29-1,TGCAGCGTAGCAGGGGTGCCCCAAGAGACCCAGTACTTC,CSVAGVPQETQYF
few,TRBJ2-4,TRBD2,TRBV4-1,TGCGCCAGCAGCCAAGAACTAGCGGGAGGGGGCAAAAACATTCAGTACTTC,CASSQELAGGGKNIQYF
NA,TRBJ1-1,NA,TRBV18,TGTGCCAGCTCACGACCTCTTCAGAGGGGGATGAACACTGAAGCTTTCTTT,CASSRPLQRGMNTEAFF
few,TRBJ2-2,NA,TRBV20-1,TGCAGTGCCCAGCCGAATCGGTTCGGGGAGCTGTTTTTT,CSAQPNRFGELFF
NA,TRBJ1-2,NA,TRBV7-2,TGTGCCAGCAGCTTATCGGGATCGGTGGATGGCTACACCTTC,CASSLSGSVDGYTF
few,TRBJ2-3,TRBD2,TRBV4-1,TGCGCCAGCAGCCTCAGCGGGAGGCCCTCCACAGATACGCAGTATTTT,CASSLSGRPSTDTQYF
NA,TRBJ2-5,TRBD1,TRBV5-6,TGTGCCAGCAGCAGTTCAGACACAGGGGATTACCAAGAGACCCAGTACTTC,CASSSSDTGDYQETQYF
NA,TRBJ2-4,NA,TRBV27,TGTGCCAGCAGTCTGAGCGCGGCCAAAAACATTCAGTACTTC,CASSLSAAKNIQYF
NA,TRBJ2-3,NA,TRBV20-1,TGCAGTGCTAGAGTGCCGGGACTCACACAAGATACGCAGTATTTT,CSARVPGLTQDTQYF
few,TRBJ2-2,NA,TRBV12-3/TRBV12-4,TGTGCCAGCACCCCGGATAGGGTAAACACCGGGGAGCTGTTTTTT,CASTPDRVNTGELFF
many,TRBJ2-5,NA,TRBV4-1,TGCGCCAGCAGCCCCGAAATGGGAGGAGAGACCCAGTACTTC,CASSPEMGGETQYF
NA,TRBJ2-1,TRBD2,TRBV29-1,TGCAGCGTTGCCCTCTTAGCGGGAGGGCCGAGGGAGCAGTTCTTC,CSVALLAGGPREQFF
NA,TRBJ2-7,NA,TRBV3-1,TGTGCCAGCAGCCCTCGACTGGGTGGGGAGCAGTACTTC,CASSPRLGGEQYF
NA,TRBJ2-7,NA,TRBV7-8,TGTGCCAGCAGCTTAGCGCTTAGGACAGTCTCCTACGAGCAGTACTTC,CASSLALRTVSYEQYF
few,TRBJ2-5,NA,TRBV18,TGTGCCAGCTCACCACCGGATGCAGGGCGACAGGAGACCCAGTACTTC,CASSPPDAGRQETQYF
few,TRBJ2-7,TRBD1,TRBV6-5,TGTGCCAGCAGTTACTCAGGGACAGGGGCGACCTCCTACGAGCAGTACTTC,CASSYSGTGATSYEQYF
many,TRBJ2-7,NA,TRBV27,TGTGCCAGCCCCAAGGGGGGACGGGACTTCTACGAGCAGTACTTC,CASPKGGRDFYEQYF
NA,TRBJ2-3,TRBD1,TRBV7-9,TGTGCCAGCAGCACGACAGGGGGCAGGGCAGATACGCAGTATTTT,CASSTTGGRADTQYF
NA,TRBJ2-3,NA,TRBV5-1,TGCGCCAGCGCGGATCAGGGGATGACAGATACGCAGTATTTT,CASADQGMTDTQYF
few,TRBJ2-5,TRBD1,TRBV28,TGTGCCAGCAGTCTGGGACAGGGGAACCAAGAGACCCAGTACTTC,CASSLGQGNQETQYF
NA,TRBJ2-1,TRBD2,TRBV20-1,TGCAGTGCTAGAGCCCAGGATAGGGTAGCGGGTCCCAATGAGCAGTTCTTC,CSARAQDRVAGPNEQFF
NA,TRBJ1-2,TRBD1,TRBV7-8,TGTGCCAGCAGCCGGCAGGGGGTGGGGGGCTACACCTTC,CASSRQGVGGYTF
NA,TRBJ2-1,TRBD2,TRBV3-1,TGTGCCAGCAGCCAAGATTCCAGCGGGAGGGGACAGTTCTTC,CASSQDSSGRGQFF
NA,TRBJ2-1,TRBD1,TRBV9,TGTGCCAGTCAACGGGGGACAGGGGGTTTCAATGAGCAGTTCTTC,CASQRGTGGFNEQFF
NA,TRBJ2-5,TRBD1,TRBV10-1,TGCGCCAGCAGTGAGTCGACAGGGTTCCAAGAGACCCAGTACTTC,CASSESTGFQETQYF
few,TRBJ2-7,TRBD2,TRBV3-1,TGTGCCAGCAGCCAAGGTCAGACGGTCGCTTGGACTAGCGGATCCCAGCAGTACTTC,CASSQGQTVAWTSGSQQYF
few,TRBJ1-5,NA,TRBV5-5,TGTGCCAGCAGCTTCGACGGGGGCGTCAATCAGCCCCAGCATTTT,CASSFDGGVNQPQHF
NA,TRBJ2-1,TRBD2,TRBV7-9,TGTGCCAGCAGCCCTCCGGGACTAGCGGTCCACAATGAGCAGTTCTTC,CASSPPGLAVHNEQFF
NA,TRBJ2-5,NA,TRBV2,TGTGCCAGCAGTTGGACCAAAGAGACCCAGTACTTC,CASSWTKETQYF